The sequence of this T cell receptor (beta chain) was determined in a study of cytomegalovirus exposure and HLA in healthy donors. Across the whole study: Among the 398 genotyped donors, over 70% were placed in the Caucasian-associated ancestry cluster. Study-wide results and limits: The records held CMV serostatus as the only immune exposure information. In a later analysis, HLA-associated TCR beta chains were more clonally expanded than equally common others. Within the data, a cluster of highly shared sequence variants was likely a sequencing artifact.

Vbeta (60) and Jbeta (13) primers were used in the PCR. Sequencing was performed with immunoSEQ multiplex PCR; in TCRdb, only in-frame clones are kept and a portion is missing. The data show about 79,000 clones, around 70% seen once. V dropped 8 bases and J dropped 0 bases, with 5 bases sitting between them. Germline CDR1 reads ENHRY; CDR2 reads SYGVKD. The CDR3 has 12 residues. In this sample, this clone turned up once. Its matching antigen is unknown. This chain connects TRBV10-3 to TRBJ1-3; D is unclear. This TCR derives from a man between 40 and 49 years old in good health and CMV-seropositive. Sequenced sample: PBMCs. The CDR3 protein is CAIQDSGNTIYF. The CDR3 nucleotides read TGTGCCATCCAGGACTCTGGAAACACCATATATTTT.